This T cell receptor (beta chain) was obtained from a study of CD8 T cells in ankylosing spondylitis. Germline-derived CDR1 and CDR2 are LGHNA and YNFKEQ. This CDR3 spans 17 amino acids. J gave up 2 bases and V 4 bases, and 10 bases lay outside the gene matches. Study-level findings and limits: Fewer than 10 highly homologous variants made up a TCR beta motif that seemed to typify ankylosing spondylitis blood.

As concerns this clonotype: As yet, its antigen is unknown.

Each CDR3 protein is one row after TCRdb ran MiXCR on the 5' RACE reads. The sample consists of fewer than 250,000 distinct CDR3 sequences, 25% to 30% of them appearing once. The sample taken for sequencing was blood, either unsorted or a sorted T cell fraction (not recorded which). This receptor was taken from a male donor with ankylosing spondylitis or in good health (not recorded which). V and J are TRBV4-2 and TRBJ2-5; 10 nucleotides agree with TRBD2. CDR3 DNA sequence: TGTGCCAGCAGCCTGAAGGAACTAGCGGGATTTCAAGAGACCCAGTACTTC. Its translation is CASSLKELAGFQETQYF.